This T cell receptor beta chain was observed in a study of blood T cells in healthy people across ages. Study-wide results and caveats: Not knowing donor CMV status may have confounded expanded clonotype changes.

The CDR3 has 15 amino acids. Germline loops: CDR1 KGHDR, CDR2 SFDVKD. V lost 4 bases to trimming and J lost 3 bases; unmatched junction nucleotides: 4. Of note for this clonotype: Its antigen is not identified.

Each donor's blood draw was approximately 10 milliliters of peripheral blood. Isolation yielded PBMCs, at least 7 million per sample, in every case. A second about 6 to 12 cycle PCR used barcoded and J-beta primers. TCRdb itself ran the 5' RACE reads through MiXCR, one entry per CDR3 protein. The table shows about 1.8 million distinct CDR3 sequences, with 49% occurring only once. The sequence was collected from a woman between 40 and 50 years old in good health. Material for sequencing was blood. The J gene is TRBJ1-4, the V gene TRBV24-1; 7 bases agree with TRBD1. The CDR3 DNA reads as TGTGCCACCAGTGAACCCGGGACAGCTAATGAAAAACTGTTTTTT. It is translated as CATSEPGTANEKLFF.